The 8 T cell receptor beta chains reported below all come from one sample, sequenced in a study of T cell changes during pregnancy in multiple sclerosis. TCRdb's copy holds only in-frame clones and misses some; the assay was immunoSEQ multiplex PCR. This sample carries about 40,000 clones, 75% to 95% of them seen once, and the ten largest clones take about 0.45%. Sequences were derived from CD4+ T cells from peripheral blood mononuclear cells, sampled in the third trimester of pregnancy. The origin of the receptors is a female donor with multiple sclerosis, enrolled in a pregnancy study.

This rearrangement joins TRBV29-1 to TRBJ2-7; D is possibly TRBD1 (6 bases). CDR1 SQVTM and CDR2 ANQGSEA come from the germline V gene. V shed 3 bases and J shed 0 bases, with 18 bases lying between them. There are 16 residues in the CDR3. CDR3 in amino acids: CSVDGVGGRSSYEQYF. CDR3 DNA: TGCAGCGTTGATGGAGTTGGGGGCAGAAGCTCCTACGAGCAGTACTTC.

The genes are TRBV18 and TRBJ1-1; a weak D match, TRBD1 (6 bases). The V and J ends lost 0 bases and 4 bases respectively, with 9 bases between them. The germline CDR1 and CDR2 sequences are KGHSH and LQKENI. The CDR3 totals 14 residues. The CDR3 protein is CASSPPGASTEAFF. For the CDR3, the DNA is TGTGCCAGCTCACCACCGGGGGCAAGCACTGAAGCTTTCTTT.

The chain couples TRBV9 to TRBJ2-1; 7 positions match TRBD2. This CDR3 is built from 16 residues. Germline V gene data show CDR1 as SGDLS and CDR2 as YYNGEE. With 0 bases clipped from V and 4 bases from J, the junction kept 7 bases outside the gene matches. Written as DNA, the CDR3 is TGTGCCAGCAGCGTAGGAGGGACTACTACTTACAATGAGCAGTTCTTC. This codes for CASSVGGTTTYNEQFF.

DNA of the CDR3: TGCGCCAGCAGTGATATTCGACAGGGGAAATCCTACGAGCAGTACTTC. Its translation is CASSDIRQGKSYEQYF. The J gene is TRBJ2-7, the V gene TRBV10-2; TRBD1 matches 8 bases. CDR3 length equals 16 residues. The V gene's germline CDR1 is WSHSY and CDR2 SAAADI. Unmatched junction bases numbered 8, after V lost 3 bases and J lost 1 base.

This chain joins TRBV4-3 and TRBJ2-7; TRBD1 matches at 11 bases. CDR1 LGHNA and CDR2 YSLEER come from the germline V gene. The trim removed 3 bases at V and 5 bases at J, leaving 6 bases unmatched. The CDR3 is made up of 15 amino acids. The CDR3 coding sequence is TGCGCCAGCAGCCAGGGAGGGACAGGGGGTCACGAGCAGTACTTC. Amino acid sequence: CASSQGGTGGHEQYF.

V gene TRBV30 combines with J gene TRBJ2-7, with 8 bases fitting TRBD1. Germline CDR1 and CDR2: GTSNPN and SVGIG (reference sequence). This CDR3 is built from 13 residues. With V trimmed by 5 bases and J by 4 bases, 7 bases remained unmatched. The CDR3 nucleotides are TGTGCCTGGCGGGGGACAGGTTTTTACGAGCAGTACTTC. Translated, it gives CAWRGTGFYEQYF. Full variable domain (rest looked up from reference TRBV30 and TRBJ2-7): SQTIHQWPATLVQPVGSPLSLECTVEGTSNPNLYWYRQAAGRGLQLLFYSVGIGQISSEVPQNLSASRPQDRQFILSSKKLLLSDSGFYLCAWRGTGFYEQYFGPGTRLTVT.

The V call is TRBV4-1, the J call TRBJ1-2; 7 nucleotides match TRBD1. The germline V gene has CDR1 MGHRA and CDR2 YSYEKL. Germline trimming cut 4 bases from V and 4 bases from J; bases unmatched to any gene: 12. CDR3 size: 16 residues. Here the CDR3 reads CASSPGGRGSGYGYTF. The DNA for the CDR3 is TGCGCCAGCAGCCCAGGGGGAAGGGGGTCAGGCTATGGCTACACCTTC.

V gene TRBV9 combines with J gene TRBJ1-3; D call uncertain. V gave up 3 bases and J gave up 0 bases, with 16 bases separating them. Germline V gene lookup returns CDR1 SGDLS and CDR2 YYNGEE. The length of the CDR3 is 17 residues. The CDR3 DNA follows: TGTGCCAGCAGCGCCGTCCCAGGTGGAAGCTCTGGAAACACCATATATTTT. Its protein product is CASSAVPGGSSGNTIYF. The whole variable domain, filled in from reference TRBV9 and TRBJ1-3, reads DSGVTQTPKHLITATGQRVTLRCSPRSGDLSVYWYQQSLDQGLQFLIQYYNGEERAKGNILERFSAQQFPDLHSELNLSSLELGDSALYFCASSAVPGGSSGNTIYFGEGSWLTVV.